In its sample, the clone carrying this TCR beta chain was seen once. Profiling relied on immunoSEQ multiplex PCR, and the TCRdb table lists in-frame clones only, not all of them. The sample has about 150,000 clones; 80% to 95% are singletons. These data come from a study of control samples from healthy donors and cancer patients. The TCR comes from a man between 18 and 35 years old in good health. Sequenced material: blood.

This CDR3 reads CASSLLGPSYEQYF. CDR3 DNA: TGCGCCAGCAGCCTACTAGGTCCTTCCTACGAGCAGTACTTC. The chain recombines TRBV23-1 with TRBJ2-7; D perhaps matches TRBD2 (5 bases). TRBV23-1 has ORF status, its function being uncertain. V lost 6 bases, J lost 1 base, and 13 bases lay in between. The CDR3 runs to 14 residues.